Included here is one T cell receptor (beta chain) sequence, with context. Its antigen is unknown. The source of the sample is a study of shared clonotypes between healthy human individuals. The wider study: Aged 18 to 49, the donors were two women and a few men. Study-wide results and limits: A handful of donors shared 4.5% to 6.5% of their naive CD4 clonotypes.

Trimming took off 0 bases at V and 12 bases at J, with 19 bases between the two ends. The CDR3 is 15 amino acids. The germline V gene encodes CDR1 SGHDT and CDR2 YYEEEE. Terminally differentiated effector memory CD45RA+ cells were excluded from the naive CD8 cells, which were CD45RO-negative and positively selected for CCR7. Produced via immunoSEQ multiplex PCR; TCRdb's table is partial and in-frame only. Of hundreds of thousands of clones in the sample, roughly 96% were seen once. The rearrangement joins TRBV5-6 to TRBJ2-1; either TRBD1 or TRBD2 may fit D (5 bases each). Specimen: naive CD8+ T cells sorted from blood. This clonotype was sampled from a woman between 25 and 40 years old in good health. The CDR3 DNA sequence: TGTGCCAGCAGCTTGGCCGGGGCTAGCTTTAGCCCGCAGTTCTTC. This encodes CASSLAGASFSPQFF. Full variable domain (remainder filled in from reference TRBV5-6 and TRBJ2-1): DAGVTQSPTHLIKTRGQQVTLRCSPKSGHDTVSWYQQALGQGPQFIFQYYEEEERQRGNFPDRFSGHQFPNYSSELNVNALLLGDSALYLCASSLAGASFSPQFFGPGTRLTVL.